This T cell receptor (beta chain) was sequenced in a study of cytomegalovirus exposure and HLA in healthy donors. Study summary: The roughly 120 validation repertoires used the same platform as the 666 first-cohort repertoires, a later analysis reported.

Study-wide findings and caveats: In vitro, three CMV-associated chains proved specific for CMV antigens. Rarity characterized most TCR sequences, yet some public TCRs appeared in many donors. The finding came from a later analysis; first-cohort TCR clusters tended to co-occur in the roughly 110 validation repertoires.

This clone was picked up one time. Its antigen remains unidentified. Profiled with immunoSEQ multiplex PCR; TCRdb holds only in-frame clones, not every one. The sample yields 150,000 to 180,000 clones, roughly 86% seen once. J gave up 6 bases and V 5 bases, and 13 bases lay outside the gene matches. Germline assignment: CDR1 MNHEY and CDR2 SMNVEV (reference sequence). CDR3 size: 17 residues. This chain uses TRBV27 with TRBJ2-1, with 10 bases fitting TRBD2. The material sequenced was PBMCs. The TCR sequence derives from a human donor in good health. DNA for the CDR3: TGTGCCAGCAGTATCACTAGCGGGAAGCCCAAGATCAATGAGCAGTTCTTC. This translates into CASSITSGKPKINEQFF.